The clone carrying this T cell receptor beta chain was counted once. Its antigen is as yet unknown. This sample stems from a study of shared clonotypes between healthy human individuals. Whole-study results and caveats: Around 5% of naive CD4 clonotypes were common to several donors. Blood alone was sampled, and tissue repertoires likely differ. Rarefaction showed that sequencing of sorted subsets was incomplete (despite large depth).

The material for each subset, its genomic DNA, was split evenly across several immunoSEQ plates. The repertoire was sequenced with immunoSEQ multiplex PCR; TCRdb's copy has only in-frame clones and lacks some. The table includes 2.5 million or so clones, around 94% detected once. Looked up from germline, CDR1 is SQVTM and CDR2 is ANQGSEA. With V trimmed by 6 bases and J by 7 bases, 12 bases remained unmatched. This CDR3 is 14 amino acids long. Specimen: naive CD4+ T cells sorted from blood. The subset here: CD45RA+ positively selected. V and J are TRBV29-1 and TRBJ2-5; 9 positions match TRBD2. The receptor was isolated from a man between 18 and 29 years old in good health. The CDR3 DNA reads TGCAGCGTGGGACTAGCAACCGGGGAAGGGACCCAGTACTTC. Translating it yields CSVGLATGEGTQYF.